A selection of T cell receptor beta chains follows, all from one sample in a study of technical replicates of blood from a few donors. Method: immunoSEQ multiplex PCR; TCRdb's copy keeps in-frame clones and lacks some. The data contain approximately 82,000 clones, more than 85% of them singletons. The specimen sequenced was T cells isolated from PBMCs. These receptors originate from a human donor in good health. Some clones in this sample may be carry-over from other donors' samples. Each CDR3 is given with its conserved first and last residue. The D gene is left open where the match is weak.

TRBV5-4,TRBD1,CASRLGQATGYTF
TRBV27,TRBD1,CASSPPGQGYYEQYF
TRBV19,.,CASSIVAPPHSNQPQHF
TRBV12-5,.,CASGLDPPGSGEKLFF
TRBV28,.,CASRSREKLFF
TRBV28,.,CASSLNYFYEQYF
TRBV7-9,.,CASSAPGEGVTEAFF
TRBV7-9,.,CASIRDSGELFF
TRBV5-6,TRBD2,CASSHGLAGTYEQYF
TRBV7-3,TRBD2,CASGTSGYNEQFF
TRBV9,.,CASSVGVGGDTGELFF
TRBV6-6,.,CASSYSGDNEQFF
TRBV30,.,CAWSRVRGGYTF
TRBV7-9,TRBD1,CASSLAVGQGPADTQYF
TRBV15,.,CATSRVGGWYYGYTF
TRBV11-2,TRBD2,CASSWSGSNEQFF